The present entry profiles one TCR beta chain with its context. The antigen remains unidentified. Using immunoSEQ multiplex PCR, the repertoire was profiled, and TCRdb retains in-frame clones only, with some absent. The data show approximately 530,000 clones, with 90% to 96% seen just once and about 0.057% held by the top ten. These data come from a study of shared clonotypes between healthy human individuals. Study conclusions and caveats: Larger estimated richness was generally seen in naive subsets than in memory subsets. Read depth was anticipated to influence clonotype sharing among donors.

This CDR3 is 18 amino acids long. Germline V gene sequence: CDR1 MGHRA, CDR2 YSYEKL. Unmatched junction bases numbered 12, after V lost 1 base and J lost 4 bases. Into CD45RA+ naive and CD45RA-negative memory subsets, the CD4+ cells were split. The TCR comes from a woman aged 25 to 45 in good health. The material sequenced was naive CD4+ T cells sorted from blood. Subset reported: CD45RA+ positively selected. The chain links TRBV4-1 to TRBJ1-3, with TRBD1 identical over 8 bases. The CDR3 sequence: CASSQVWARGLSGNTIYF. The CDR3 coding sequence is TGCGCCAGCAGCCAAGTTTGGGCCAGGGGGCTATCAGGAAACACCATATATTTT.